This TCR beta chain was captured in a study of cytomegalovirus exposure and HLA in healthy donors. Study-level findings and limits: A later analysis linked a missense DCLRE1C variant to TCR beta V- and J-gene trimming. It was confirmed in vitro that a few of the CMV-associated chains were specific for CMV antigens.

Remarks on this clone: What it binds is not known.

V was shortened by 4 bases and J by 7 bases, with 8 bases between the two germline ends. The CDR3 sequence is 12 residues long. Germline CDR1 is SGDLS and CDR2 is YYNGEE. In the PCR, 60 Vbeta and 13 Jbeta primers were used. Profiling relied on immunoSEQ multiplex PCR, and the TCRdb table lists in-frame clones only, not all of them. The sample holds some 76,000 clones; about 81% are singletons and the top ten take 2% to 3%. The rearrangement joins TRBV9 to TRBJ1-4; no clear D. This sequence originates from a woman aged 50 to 65 in good health and CMV-seronegative. The sample taken for sequencing was PBMCs. As DNA, the CDR3 is TGTGCCAGCAGCCGTAGCGGTGAAAAACTGTTTTTT. This sequence encodes CASSRSGEKLFF.